Sequencing of this TCR beta chain was carried out in a study of T cells in tumors after PD-1 blockade. Tumor biopsies came from the same primary tumor site before and after PD-1 blockade. Input was roughly 550 ng to 6,500 ng of genomic DNA from tumor or blood. Generated by immunoSEQ multiplex PCR, the TCRdb table keeps only in-frame clones and is missing some. The sample shows more than 9,000 clones, approximately 61% of them seen only once. Germline assignment: CDR1 SGHTA and CDR2 FQGTGA. Trimming left V 5 bases short and J 0 bases short, with 11 bases between. The CDR3 extends over 16 amino acids. The source is a human donor with basal cell carcinoma. V gene TRBV7-3 combines with J gene TRBJ2-6; D could derive from TRBD1 or TRBD2 (5 bases each). The source was tumor tissue, collected after anti-PD-1 treatment. As DNA, the CDR3 is TGTGCCAGCAGCCGGGGACGGAACTCTGGGGCCAACGTCCTGACTTTC. It encodes CASSRGRNSGANVLTF.